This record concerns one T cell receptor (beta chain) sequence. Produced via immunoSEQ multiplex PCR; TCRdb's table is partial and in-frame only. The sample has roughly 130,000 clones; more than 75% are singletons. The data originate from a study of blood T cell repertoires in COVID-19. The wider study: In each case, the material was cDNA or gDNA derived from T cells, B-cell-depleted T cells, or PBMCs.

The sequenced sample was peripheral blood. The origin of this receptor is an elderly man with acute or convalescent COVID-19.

DNA of the CDR3: TGTGCCAGCAGCTCAAGACAGGGGGCCCTTCCGTCAGATACGCAGTATTTT. It is translated as CASSSRQGALPSDTQYF. This chain connects TRBV5-6 to TRBJ2-3, with TRBD1 matching 10 bases. The CDR3 loop spans 17 amino acids. After removal of 3 bases from V and 4 bases from J, the junction contained 11 bases not matched to a gene. Germline loops: CDR1 SGHDT, CDR2 YYEEEE. Together with reference TRBV5-6 and TRBJ2-3, the CDR3 gives the full variable domain: DAGVTQSPTHLIKTRGQQVTLRCSPKSGHDTVSWYQQALGQGPQFIFQYYEEEERQRGNFPDRFSGHQFPNYSSELNVNALLLGDSALYLCASSSRQGALPSDTQYFGPGTRLTVL.